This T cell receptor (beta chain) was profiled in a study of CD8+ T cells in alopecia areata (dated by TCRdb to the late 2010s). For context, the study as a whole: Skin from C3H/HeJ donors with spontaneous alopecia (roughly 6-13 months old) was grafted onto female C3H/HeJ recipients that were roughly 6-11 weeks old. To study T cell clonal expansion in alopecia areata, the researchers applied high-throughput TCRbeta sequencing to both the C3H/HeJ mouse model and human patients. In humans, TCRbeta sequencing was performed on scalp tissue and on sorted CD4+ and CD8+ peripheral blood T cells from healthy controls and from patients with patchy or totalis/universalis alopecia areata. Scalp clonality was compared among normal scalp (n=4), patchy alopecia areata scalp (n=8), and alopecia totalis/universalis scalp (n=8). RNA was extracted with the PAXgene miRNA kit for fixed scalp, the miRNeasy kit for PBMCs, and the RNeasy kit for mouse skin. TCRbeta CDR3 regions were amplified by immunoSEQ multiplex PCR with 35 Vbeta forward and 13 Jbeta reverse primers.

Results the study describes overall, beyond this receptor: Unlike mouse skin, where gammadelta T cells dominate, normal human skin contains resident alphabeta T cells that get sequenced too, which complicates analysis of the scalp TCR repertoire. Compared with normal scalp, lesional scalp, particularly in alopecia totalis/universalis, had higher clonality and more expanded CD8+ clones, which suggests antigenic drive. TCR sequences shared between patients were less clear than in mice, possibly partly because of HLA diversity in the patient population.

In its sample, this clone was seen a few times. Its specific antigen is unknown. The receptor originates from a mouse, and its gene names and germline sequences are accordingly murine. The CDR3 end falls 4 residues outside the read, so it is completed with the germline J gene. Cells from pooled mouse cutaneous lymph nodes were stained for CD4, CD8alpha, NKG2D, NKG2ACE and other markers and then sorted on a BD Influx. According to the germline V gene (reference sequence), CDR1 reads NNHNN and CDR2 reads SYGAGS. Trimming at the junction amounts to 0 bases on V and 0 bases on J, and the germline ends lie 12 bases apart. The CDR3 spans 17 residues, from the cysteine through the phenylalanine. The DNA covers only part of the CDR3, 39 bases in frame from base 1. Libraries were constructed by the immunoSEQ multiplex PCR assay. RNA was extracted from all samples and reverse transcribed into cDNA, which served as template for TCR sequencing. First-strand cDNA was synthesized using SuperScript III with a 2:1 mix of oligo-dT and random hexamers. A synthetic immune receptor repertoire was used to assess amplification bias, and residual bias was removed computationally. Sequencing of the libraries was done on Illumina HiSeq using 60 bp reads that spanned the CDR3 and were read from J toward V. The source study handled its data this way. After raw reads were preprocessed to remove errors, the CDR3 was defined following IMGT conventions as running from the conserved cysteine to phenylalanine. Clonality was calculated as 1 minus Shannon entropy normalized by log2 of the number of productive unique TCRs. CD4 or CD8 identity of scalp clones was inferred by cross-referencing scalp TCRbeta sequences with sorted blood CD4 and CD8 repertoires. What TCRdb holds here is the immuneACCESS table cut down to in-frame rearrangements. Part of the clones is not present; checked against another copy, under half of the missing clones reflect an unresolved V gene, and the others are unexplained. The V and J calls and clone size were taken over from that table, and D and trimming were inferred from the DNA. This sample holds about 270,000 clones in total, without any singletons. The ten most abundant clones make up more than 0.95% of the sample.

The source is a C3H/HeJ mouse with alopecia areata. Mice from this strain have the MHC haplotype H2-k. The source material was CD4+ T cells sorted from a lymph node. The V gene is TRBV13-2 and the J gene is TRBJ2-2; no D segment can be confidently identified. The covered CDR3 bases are TGTGCCAGCGGTGATGGGGGAGGTCTAGCAAACACCGGG. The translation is CASGDGGGLANTG. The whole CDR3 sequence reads CASGDGGGLANTGQLYF.